This T cell receptor beta chain emerged from a study of blood T cells in healthy people across ages (dated by TCRdb to the mid-2010s). Turning to the overall study: In model experiments, template switching captured roughly one uniquely barcoded TCR beta cDNA molecule for every two T cells. Using deep sequencing normalized with unique cDNA molecular identifiers, the study measured how TCR beta repertoire diversity changes with age. Donors were grouped into four age groups: young (average 16 years), middle-aged (about 38), aged (around 66) and long-lived (approximately 78). To avoid experimental bias, donors of different ages were spread randomly across the sequencing lanes. Using the same blood draw, the study looked at two additional independent replicas of 1 million unique cDNA reads for two donors, one aged 18 to 29 and the other aged 80 or older.

CDR1 SEHNR and CDR2 FQNEAQ were looked up in the germline V gene (reference sequence). Trimming accounts for 8 bases at V and 4 bases at J, while the number of junction bases matched to no gene is 12. The CDR3 sequence holds 16 residues, the cysteine and phenylalanine included. This entry keeps only the CDR3 DNA: 48 bases, framed from base 1. This clonotype was counted a single time. Its binding antigen is unknown. One base away there is no much larger clone; base qualities are not given. Single-read evidence is weak. The library relied on 5' RACE. Sequencing instrument: Illumina HiSeq 2500. A second PCR of roughly 7 to 12 cycles was run with a J-beta primer mix and a sample-barcoded 5' primer. A unique molecular identifier was introduced onto each TCR beta cDNA molecule by a template-switch 5' adaptor carrying 12 random nucleotides. Each sample yielded at least 3 million CDR3-containing paired-end reads. First-strand cDNA was synthesized from all RNA with the Mint cDNA synthesis kit, primed by a TRBC-specific oligonucleotide. All cDNA was treated with uracil-DNA glycosylase and then went through a first 18-cycle PCR with the universal primers M1SS and BC2_uni_R. Processing in the source paper ran as follows. Normalization of each sample was performed by random selection of 1 million high-quality reads, each carrying a distinct molecular identifier. Instead of being binned into consensus sequences, reads with shared molecular identifiers were discarded. MiTCR, with a Q25 quality threshold and the strictest error-elimination algorithm, was used for CDR3 identification, clonotype clustering and error correction. A nonparametric unseen species model using Euler transformation provided a lower-bound estimate of total TCR beta diversity. TCRdb ran its own pipeline on the public reads, namely fastp trimming at Q25 and MiXCR clone calling, and kept in-frame beta chains. Rows with one shared CDR3 protein collapse into an entry with the most common genes and DNA. TCRdb assigned the V and J calls; the authors' analysis was not used. This sample comprises roughly 1,500,000 distinct CDR3 sequences, about 32% of them detected only once. Jointly, the top ten make up approximately 10% of the sample.

The donors were roughly 40 Caucasian individuals from Russia, aged 6 to 90 years, who were systemically healthy. Each donor gave approximately 10 milliliters of peripheral blood, collected into EDTA-treated Vacutainer tubes. Ficoll-Paque density-gradient centrifugation was used to isolate PBMCs, with at least 7 million per sample. Trizol reagent was used to extract total RNA from PBMCs, with at least 5.5 micrograms per sample. The percentages of naive CD45RAhigh/CD27high T cells were determined by flow cytometry on a PBMC aliquot from every donor. The full study reports these points: Because profiling used bulk unsorted PBMCs, naive and antigen-experienced compartments could not be compared conclusively. Observed TCR beta diversity correlated strongly with the percentage of naive T cells measured by flow cytometry. Donor CMV infection status was unknown, potentially confounding age-related changes in expanded clonotypes. Observed TCR beta diversity per million T cells fell roughly linearly with age, and a significant reduction was already apparent by age around 40. Compared with the aged group, the long-lived group had more naive CD4+ T cells, fewer expanded clones and increased TCR diversity, suggesting age selection. Estimates of total diversity based on one million sequenced T cells were considered lower bounds and underestimates.

The TCR was taken from a woman in her 30s in good health. Rearrangement joined TRBV7-9 to TRBJ2-5; a stretch of 11 junction bases matches TRBD1. The sequenced material came from blood. The nucleotide sequence reads TGTGCCAGCGGCGGTACCGCGGGACAGGGGGGAGAGACCCAGTACTTC. This encodes CASGGTAGQGGETQYF.